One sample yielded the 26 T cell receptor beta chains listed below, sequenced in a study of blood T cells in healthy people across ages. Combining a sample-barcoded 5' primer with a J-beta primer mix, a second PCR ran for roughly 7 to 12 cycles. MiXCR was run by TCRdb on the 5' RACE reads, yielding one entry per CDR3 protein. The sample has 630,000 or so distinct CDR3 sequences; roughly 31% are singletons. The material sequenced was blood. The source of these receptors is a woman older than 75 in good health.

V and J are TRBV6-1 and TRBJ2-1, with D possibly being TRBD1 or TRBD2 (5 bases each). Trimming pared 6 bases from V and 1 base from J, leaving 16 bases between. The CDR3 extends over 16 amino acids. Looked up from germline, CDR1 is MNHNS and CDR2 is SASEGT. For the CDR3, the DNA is TGTGCCAGCAGCGGGACGCGTGGTGTATCCTACAATGAGCAGTTCTTC. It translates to CASSGTRGVSYNEQFF.

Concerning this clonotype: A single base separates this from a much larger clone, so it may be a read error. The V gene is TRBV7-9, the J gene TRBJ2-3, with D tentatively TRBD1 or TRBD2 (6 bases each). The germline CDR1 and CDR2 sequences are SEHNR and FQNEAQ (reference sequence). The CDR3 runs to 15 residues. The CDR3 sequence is CASSLRGAVTDTRYF. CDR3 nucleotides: TGTGCCAGCAGCTTAAGGGGGGCCGTCACAGATACGCGGTATTTT.

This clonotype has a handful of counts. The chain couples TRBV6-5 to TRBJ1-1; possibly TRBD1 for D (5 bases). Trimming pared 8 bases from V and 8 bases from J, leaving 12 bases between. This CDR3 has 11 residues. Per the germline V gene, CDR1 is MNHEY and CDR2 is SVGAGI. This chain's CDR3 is CASVEGREAFF. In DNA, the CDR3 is TGTGCCAGCGTCGAGGGGCGGGAAGCTTTCTTT.

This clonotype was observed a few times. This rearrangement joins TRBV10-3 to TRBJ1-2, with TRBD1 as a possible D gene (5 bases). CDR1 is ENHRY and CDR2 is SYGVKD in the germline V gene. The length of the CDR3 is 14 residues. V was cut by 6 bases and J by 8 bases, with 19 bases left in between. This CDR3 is CAIRGSGQSRGYTF. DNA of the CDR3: TGTGCCATCAGAGGGTCGGGGCAAAGTCGGGGCTACACCTTC.

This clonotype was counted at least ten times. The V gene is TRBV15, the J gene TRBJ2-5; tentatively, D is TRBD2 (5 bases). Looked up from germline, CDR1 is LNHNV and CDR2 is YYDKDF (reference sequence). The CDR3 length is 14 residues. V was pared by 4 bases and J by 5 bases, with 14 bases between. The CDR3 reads CATSTTSAGETQYF. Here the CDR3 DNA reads TGTGCCACCAGCACAACTAGTGCCGGGGAGACCCAGTACTTC.

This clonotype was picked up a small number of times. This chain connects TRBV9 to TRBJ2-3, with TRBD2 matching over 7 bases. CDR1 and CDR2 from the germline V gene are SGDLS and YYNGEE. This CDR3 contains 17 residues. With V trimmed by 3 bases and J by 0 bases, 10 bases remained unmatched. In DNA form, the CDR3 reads TGTGCCAGCAGCGCCCTCCGAGCGGGGACTAGCACAGATACGCAGTATTTT. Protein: CASSALRAGTSTDTQYF. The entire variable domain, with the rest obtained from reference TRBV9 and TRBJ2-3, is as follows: DSGVTQTPKHLITATGQRVTLRCSPRSGDLSVYWYQQSLDQGLQFLIQYYNGEERAKGNILERFSAQQFPDLHSELNLSSLELGDSALYFCASSALRAGTSTDTQYFGPGTRLTVL.

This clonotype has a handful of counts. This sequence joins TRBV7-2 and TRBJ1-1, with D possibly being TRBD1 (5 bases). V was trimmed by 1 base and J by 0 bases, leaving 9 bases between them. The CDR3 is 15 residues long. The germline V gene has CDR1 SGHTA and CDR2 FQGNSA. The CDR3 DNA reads TGTGCCAGCAGCTTAGACCCAGGGCTGAACACTGAAGCTTTCTTT. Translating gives CASSLDPGLNTEAFF.

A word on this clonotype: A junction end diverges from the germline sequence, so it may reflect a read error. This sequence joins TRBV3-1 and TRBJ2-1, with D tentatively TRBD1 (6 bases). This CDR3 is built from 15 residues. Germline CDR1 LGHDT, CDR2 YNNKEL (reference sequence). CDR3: CVSSPGAGSYNEQFF. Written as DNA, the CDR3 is TGTGTCAGCAGCCCAGGGGCCGGGTCCTACAATGAGCAGTTCTTC.

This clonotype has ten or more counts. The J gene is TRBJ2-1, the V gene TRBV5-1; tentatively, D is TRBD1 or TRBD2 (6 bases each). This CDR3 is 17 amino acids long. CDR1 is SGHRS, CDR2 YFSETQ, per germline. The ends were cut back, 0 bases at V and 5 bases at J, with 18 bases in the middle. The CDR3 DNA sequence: TGCGCCAGCAGCTTGGGGCCGGTAGGGGGAGGCCACAATGAGCAGTTCTTC. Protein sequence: CASSLGPVGGGHNEQFF.

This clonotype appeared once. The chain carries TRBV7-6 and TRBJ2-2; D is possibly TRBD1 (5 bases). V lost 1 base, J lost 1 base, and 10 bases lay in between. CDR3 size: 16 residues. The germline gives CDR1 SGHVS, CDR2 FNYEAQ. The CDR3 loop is CASSLVGAGNTGELFF. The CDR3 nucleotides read TGTGCCAGCAGCTTAGTAGGGGCAGGGAACACCGGGGAGCTGTTTTTT.

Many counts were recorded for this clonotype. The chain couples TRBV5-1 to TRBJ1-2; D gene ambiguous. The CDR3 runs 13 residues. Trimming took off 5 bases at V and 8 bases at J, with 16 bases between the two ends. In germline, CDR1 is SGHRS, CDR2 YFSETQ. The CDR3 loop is CASSTGAQGGYTF. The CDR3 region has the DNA TGCGCCAGCAGTACCGGTGCGCAAGGGGGCTACACCTTC.

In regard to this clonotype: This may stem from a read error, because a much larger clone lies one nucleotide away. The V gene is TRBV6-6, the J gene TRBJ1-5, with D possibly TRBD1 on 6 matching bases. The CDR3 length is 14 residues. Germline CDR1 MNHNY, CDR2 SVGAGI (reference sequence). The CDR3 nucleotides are TGTGCCGGCAGTTACTCAGGGGTCAATCAGCCCCAGCATTTT. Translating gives CAGSYSGVNQPQHF.

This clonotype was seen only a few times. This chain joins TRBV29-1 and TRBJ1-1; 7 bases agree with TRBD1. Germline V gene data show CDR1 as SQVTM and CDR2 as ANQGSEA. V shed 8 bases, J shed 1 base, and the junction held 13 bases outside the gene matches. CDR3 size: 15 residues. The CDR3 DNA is TGCAGCACACTACTCCGGGGGACAGAGAACACTGAAGCTTTCTTT. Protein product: CSTLLRGTENTEAFF.

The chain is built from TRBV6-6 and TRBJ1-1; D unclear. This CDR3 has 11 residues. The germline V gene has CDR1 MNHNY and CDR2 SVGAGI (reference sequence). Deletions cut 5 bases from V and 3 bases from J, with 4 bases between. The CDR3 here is CASSKDTEAFF. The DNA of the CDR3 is TGTGCCAGCAGTAAAGACACTGAAGCTTTCTTT.

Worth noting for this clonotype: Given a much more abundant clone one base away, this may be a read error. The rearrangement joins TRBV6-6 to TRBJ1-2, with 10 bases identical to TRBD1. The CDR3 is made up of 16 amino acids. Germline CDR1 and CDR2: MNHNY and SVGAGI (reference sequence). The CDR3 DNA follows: TGTGTCAGCAGTTTGCCTCCGGGACAGGGGAACCGAGGCTACACCTTC. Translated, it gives CVSSLPPGQGNRGYTF.

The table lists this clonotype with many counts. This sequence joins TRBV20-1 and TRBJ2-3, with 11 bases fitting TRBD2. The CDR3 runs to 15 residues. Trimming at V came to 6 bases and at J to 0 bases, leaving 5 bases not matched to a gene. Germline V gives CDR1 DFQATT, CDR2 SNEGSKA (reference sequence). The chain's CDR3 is CSAETSGESTDTQYF. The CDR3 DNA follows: TGCAGTGCGGAGACTAGCGGGGAAAGCACAGATACGCAGTATTTT.

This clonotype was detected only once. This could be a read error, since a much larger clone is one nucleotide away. The CDR3 DNA follows: TGTGCCGGCAGCGTAGCTACCAGTGTTAGCTACACCTTC. Protein sequence: CAGSVATSVSYTF. The V gene is TRBV9, the J gene TRBJ1-2; D gene ambiguous. Germline CDR1 is SGDLS and CDR2 is YYNGEE. The CDR3 is made up of 13 amino acids.

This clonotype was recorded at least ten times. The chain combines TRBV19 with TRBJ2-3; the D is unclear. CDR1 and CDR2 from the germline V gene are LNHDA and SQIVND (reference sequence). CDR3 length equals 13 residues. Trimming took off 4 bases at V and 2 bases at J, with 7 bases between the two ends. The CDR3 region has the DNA TGTGCCAGTAGTAAGCGCATCACAGATACGCAGTATTTT. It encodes CASSKRITDTQYF.

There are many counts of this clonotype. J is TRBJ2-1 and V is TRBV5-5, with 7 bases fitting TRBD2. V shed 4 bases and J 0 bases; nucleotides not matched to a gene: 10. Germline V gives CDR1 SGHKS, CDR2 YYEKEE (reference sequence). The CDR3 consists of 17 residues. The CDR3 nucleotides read TGTGCCAGCAGCCCTACTAGCGTCCCGAGCTCCTACAATGAGCAGTTCTTC. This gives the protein CASSPTSVPSSYNEQFF.

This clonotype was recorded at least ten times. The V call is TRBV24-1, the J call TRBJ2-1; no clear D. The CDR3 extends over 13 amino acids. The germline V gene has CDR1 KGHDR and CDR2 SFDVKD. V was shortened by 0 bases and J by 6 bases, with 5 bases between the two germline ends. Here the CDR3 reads CATSDLQANEQFF. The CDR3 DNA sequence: TGTGCCACCAGTGATTTGCAAGCCAATGAGCAGTTCTTC.

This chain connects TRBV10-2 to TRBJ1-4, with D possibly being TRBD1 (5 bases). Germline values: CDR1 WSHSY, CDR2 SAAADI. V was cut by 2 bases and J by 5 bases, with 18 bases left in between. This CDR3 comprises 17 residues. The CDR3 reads CASSEPGDWSPNEKLFF. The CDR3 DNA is TGCGCCAGCAGTGAGCCGGGGGACTGGTCCCCGAATGAAAAACTGTTTTTT.

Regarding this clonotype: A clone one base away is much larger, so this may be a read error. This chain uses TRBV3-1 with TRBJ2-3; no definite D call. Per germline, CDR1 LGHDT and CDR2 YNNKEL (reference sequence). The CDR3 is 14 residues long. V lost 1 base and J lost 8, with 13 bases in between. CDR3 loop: CASSQVSRPGTQYF. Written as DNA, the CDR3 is TGTGCCAGCAGCCAAGTGAGCCGCCCAGGTACGCAGTATTTT.

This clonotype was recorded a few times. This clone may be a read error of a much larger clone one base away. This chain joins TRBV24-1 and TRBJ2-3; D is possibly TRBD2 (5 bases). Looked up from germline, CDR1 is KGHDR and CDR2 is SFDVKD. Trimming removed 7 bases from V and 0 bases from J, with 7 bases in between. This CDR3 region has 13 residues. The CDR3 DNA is TGTGCCACCAGGGAGGCCAGCACAGATACGCAGTATTTT. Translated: CATREASTDTQYF.

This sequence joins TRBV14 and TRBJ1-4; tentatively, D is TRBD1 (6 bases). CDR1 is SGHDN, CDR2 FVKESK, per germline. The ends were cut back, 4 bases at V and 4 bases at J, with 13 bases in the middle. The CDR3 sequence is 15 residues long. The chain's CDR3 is CASSLGGTYNEKLFF. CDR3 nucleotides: TGTGCCAGCAGCCTTGGCGGGACATATAATGAAAAACTGTTTTTT.

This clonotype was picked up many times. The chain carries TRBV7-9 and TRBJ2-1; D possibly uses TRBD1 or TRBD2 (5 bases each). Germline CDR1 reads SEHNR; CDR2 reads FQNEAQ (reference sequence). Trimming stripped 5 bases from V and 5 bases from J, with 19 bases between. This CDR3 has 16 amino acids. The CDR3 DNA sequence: TGTGCCAGCAGCCCAAAAGGCTACGGGGCTAACAATGAGCAGTTCTTC. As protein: CASSPKGYGANNEQFF.

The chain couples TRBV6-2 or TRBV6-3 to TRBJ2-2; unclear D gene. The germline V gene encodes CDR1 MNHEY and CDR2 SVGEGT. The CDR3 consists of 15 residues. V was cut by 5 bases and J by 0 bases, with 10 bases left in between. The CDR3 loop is CASSQTPANTGELFF. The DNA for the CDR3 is TGTGCCAGCAGTCAGACACCCGCGAACACCGGGGAGCTGTTTTTT.